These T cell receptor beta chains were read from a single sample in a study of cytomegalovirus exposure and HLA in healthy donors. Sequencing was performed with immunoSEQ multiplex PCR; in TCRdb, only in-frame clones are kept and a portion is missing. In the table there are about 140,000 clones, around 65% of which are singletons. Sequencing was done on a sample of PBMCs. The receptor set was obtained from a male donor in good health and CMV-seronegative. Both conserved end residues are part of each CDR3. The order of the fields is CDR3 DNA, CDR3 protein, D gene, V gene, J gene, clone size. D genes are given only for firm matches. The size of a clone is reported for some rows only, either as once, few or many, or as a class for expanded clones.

TGTGCCAGCAGTGTATGGGGACAGGGGAACACTGAAGCTTTCTTT,CASSVWGQGNTEAFF,TRBD1,TRBV6-1,TRBJ1-1,.
TGTGCCAGCCGTCGACCGGGGGTCGACGAGCAGTACTTC,CASRRPGVDEQYF,.,TRBV6-5,TRBJ2-7,.
TGTGCCAGCATCCCGGGGGGGGCTGGAGGAAACACCATATATTTT,CASIPGGAGGNTIYF,.,TRBV28,TRBJ1-3,.
TGTGCCAGCAGTTATCAGGGGTTGGGGTATGGCTACACCTTC,CASSYQGLGYGYTF,.,TRBV27,TRBJ1-2,.
TGTGCCAGCAGTGAGATGGTAGCGGGGGGCGAGCAGTACTTC,CASSEMVAGGEQYF,TRBD2,TRBV2,TRBJ2-7,few
TGTGCCAGCGCCCGGGGGGCCCAGTACTTC,CASARGAQYF,TRBD2,TRBV28,TRBJ2-5,.
TGTGCCATCAGCCTACTAGCGGGGGGGGGCCACTCCACAGATACGCAGTATTTT,CAISLLAGGGHSTDTQYF,TRBD2,TRBV10-3,TRBJ2-3,few
TGTGCCAGCAGTGAGGGGGGAAACAATGAGCAGTTCTTC,CASSEGGNNEQFF,.,TRBV2,TRBJ2-1,few
TGTGCCAGCAGCCCCTGGGACAGGGAGGTTTTCTTT,CASSPWDREVFF,TRBD1,TRBV5-5,TRBJ1-1,.
TGTGCCAGCTACCGGGACAGAGACTCCTACGAGCAGTACTTC,CASYRDRDSYEQYF,TRBD1,TRBV6-1,TRBJ2-7,few
TGTGCCAGCCGCGCAGGGCAATCCTACGAGCAGTACTTC,CASRAGQSYEQYF,.,TRBV6-1,TRBJ2-7,few
TGTGCCAGCAGCTTGGACGGCCTAGGGGGAAGTAATACGCAGTATTTT,CASSLDGLGGSNTQYF,.,TRBV5-4,TRBJ2-3,.
TGTGCCAGCAGCCTTTGGGGGGGGGACCAAGAGACCCAGTACTTC,CASSLWGGDQETQYF,TRBD2,TRBV7-9,TRBJ2-5,.
TGTGCCAGCAGCTTAAACGGGGCTAACTATGGCTACACCTTC,CASSLNGANYGYTF,.,TRBV7-6,TRBJ1-2,few
TGTGCCACCTACAGGACCACGAACACTGAAGCTTTCTTT,CATYRTTNTEAFF,.,TRBV7-8,TRBJ1-1,.
TGTGCCAGCAGTCGGACCAGCGGGGGCCTACTCCCCAATGAGCAGTTCTTC,CASSRTSGGLLPNEQFF,TRBD2,TRBV6-4,TRBJ2-1,few
TGTGCCAGCAGACCATGGTGGACAGGGGCTTACGAGCAGTACTTC,CASRPWWTGAYEQYF,TRBD1,TRBV5-6,TRBJ2-7,.
TGTGCTAGCAGCTTGGGCGGGGTGAGCACAGATACGCAGTATTTT,CASSLGGVSTDTQYF,.,TRBV7-7,TRBJ2-3,.
TGTGCCAGCAGTTTATGGAACCTAGGGGGCAGGGATGAAAAACTGTTTTTT,CASSLWNLGGRDEKLFF,TRBD1,TRBV28,TRBJ1-4,.
TGTGCCTGGAGTGTATCGAGGGATTACACCGGGGAGCTGTTTTTT,CAWSVSRDYTGELFF,.,TRBV30,TRBJ2-2,few
TGTGCCAGCAGTGAAGTGTCACAGGGCCAAGAGACCCAGTACTTC,CASSEVSQGQETQYF,.,TRBV2,TRBJ2-5,.
TGTGCCAGCAGTCACGGGGTTTGGGACAACTCCTACGAGCAGTACTTC,CASSHGVWDNSYEQYF,.,TRBV28,TRBJ2-7,.
TGTGCCAGCACCTACCATAGCGGGGGGGCCGGAGAGACCCAGTACTTC,CASTYHSGGAGETQYF,TRBD2,TRBV2,TRBJ2-5,.
TGTGCCAGCAACGGACAGGGAACAGATACGCAGTATTTT,CASNGQGTDTQYF,TRBD1,TRBV7-9,TRBJ2-3,.
TGTGCCAGCAGCCGGGACAGGGGGAACACTGAAGCTTTCTTT,CASSRDRGNTEAFF,TRBD1,TRBV7-2,TRBJ1-1,.
TGTGCCAGCAGAACGGACAGGGGAGGAGAGCAGTACTTC,CASRTDRGGEQYF,TRBD1,TRBV11-2,TRBJ2-7,.
TGTGCCAGCAGTAGCCGACTGCAGACCTACGAGCAGTACTTC,CASSSRLQTYEQYF,.,TRBV27,TRBJ2-7,.
TGTGCCAGCAGCGTGGAGCCAGGGGGCTACGAGCAGTACTTC,CASSVEPGGYEQYF,TRBD1,TRBV5-6,TRBJ2-7,once
TGTGCCAGCAGCTCGGACAGGGGGGCCTACAATGAGCAGTTCTTC,CASSSDRGAYNEQFF,TRBD1,TRBV5-6,TRBJ2-1,.
TGTGCCAGCAGTTTAGGGGGGGGCCTACAGGACGAGCAGTACTTC,CASSLGGGLQDEQYF,.,TRBV27,TRBJ2-7,.
TGTGCCAGCACTGAAGGACAGCTAAATTCACCCCTCCACTTT,CASTEGQLNSPLHF,.,TRBV7-9,TRBJ1-6,.
TGTGCCAGCAGTGAGCCGGTTGTTTCACCCCTCCACTTT,CASSEPVVSPLHF,.,TRBV6-1,TRBJ1-6,.
TGTGCCAGCCGGGGGTTGGACAGGGTACACGAGCAGTACTTC,CASRGLDRVHEQYF,TRBD1,TRBV6-5,TRBJ2-7,.
TGTGCCAGCAGCCTGCCCGGGACTTGGACCCAGTACTTC,CASSLPGTWTQYF,.,TRBV7-2,TRBJ2-5,.
TGTGCCAGCAGTTTATTTGGGACAGGCGAATATTATGGCTACACCTTC,CASSLFGTGEYYGYTF,TRBD1,TRBV28,TRBJ1-2,.
TGTGCCAGAAGGCCCCGGGACAGGGCTAACTACGAGCAGTACTTC,CARRPRDRANYEQYF,TRBD1,TRBV5-3,TRBJ2-7,once
TGTGCCAGTACCTCGGGGCGGGGCACTGAAGCTTTCTTT,CASTSGRGTEAFF,.,TRBV19,TRBJ1-1,.
TGTGCCAGCAGCCTACCGGGAGTGAACACCGGGGAGCTGTTTTTT,CASSLPGVNTGELFF,.,TRBV7-3,TRBJ2-2,once
TGTGCCAGCAGGAAAGATCCACCTAATGAAAAGCTGTTTTTT,CASRKDPPNEKLFF,.,TRBV2,TRBJ1-4,.
TGTGCCAGCAGTTTAGGGAGGACTGAAGCTTTCTTT,CASSLGRTEAFF,.,TRBV28,TRBJ1-1,.
TGTGCCAGCAGGGAGGCAGCGGAGACCCAGTACTTC,CASREAAETQYF,.,TRBV2,TRBJ2-5,few
TGTGCCAGCAGTACCGGGACACCGGAACAAGAGACCCAGTACTTC,CASSTGTPEQETQYF,.,TRBV28,TRBJ2-5,.
TGTGCCAGCACCCTCACATCTGGGGCCAACGTCCTGACTTTC,CASTLTSGANVLTF,.,TRBV28,TRBJ2-6,.
TGCGCCAGCCCGACCTACTTTACAGGGACTAGCTCCTATAATTCACCCCTCCACTTT,CASPTYFTGTSSYNSPLHF,.,TRBV5-1,TRBJ1-6,.